This T cell receptor (beta chain) was retrieved from a study of CD8+ T cells in alopecia areata. Study results and limitations: In scalp, tofacitinib significantly decreased clonality and expanded CD8+ clones among the top 100.

cDNA reverse transcribed from extracted RNA served as the sequencing template. Generated by immunoSEQ multiplex PCR, the TCRdb table keeps only in-frame clones and is missing some. Here the sample spans 150,000 to 200,000 clones, 53% being singletons. With regard to this clone: The antigen is unknown.

Specified treatment: oral pan-JAK inhibitor, 5-10 mg twice daily. From alopecia areata patients, lesional scalp punch biopsies and peripheral blood were collected. Germline values: CDR1 SGHDT, CDR2 YYEEEE. The CDR3 runs to 11 residues. With 0 bases removed from V and 6 bases from J, the gap between germline ends came to 3 bases. This TCR was sampled from a human donor with alopecia areata. Sequenced here: CD8+ T cells sorted from blood, sampled at week 24, from a patient treated with tofacitinib. This chain links TRBV5-6 with TRBJ1-2; D ambiguous. CDR3 loop: CASSLGHGYTF. The CDR3 DNA reads as TGTGCCAGCAGCTTGGGTCATGGCTACACCTTC.